One sample yielded the 27 T cell receptor beta chains listed below, sequenced in a study of shared clonotypes between healthy human individuals. TCRdb's copy holds only in-frame clones and misses some; the assay was immunoSEQ multiplex PCR. Among about 2 million clones listed, about 95% were seen once. The sequenced sample consisted of naive CD4+ T cells sorted from blood. The subset: CD45RA+ positively selected. These TCRs come from a man aged 18 to 35 in good health.

V usage is TRBV6-1 and J usage is TRBJ1-1; D unclear. The CDR3 consists of 12 residues. The germline V gene encodes CDR1 MNHNS and CDR2 SASEGT. Trimming stripped 1 base from V and 7 bases from J, with 7 bases between. The CDR3 here is CASSEVSIEAFF. In DNA form, the CDR3 reads TGTGCCAGCAGTGAAGTTTCCATTGAAGCTTTCTTT.

This sequence joins TRBV19 and TRBJ1-2; 10 nucleotides agree with TRBD1. Per the germline V gene, CDR1 is LNHDA and CDR2 is SQIVND (reference sequence). The CDR3 has 18 residues. After removal of 5 bases from V and 2 bases from J, the junction contained 14 bases not matched to a gene. In nucleotides, the CDR3 is TGTGCCAGTAGTGGTAATACCGGGACAGGGGTAAGAAACTATGGCTACACCTTC. Translated: CASSGNTGTGVRNYGYTF. The entire variable domain, with the rest obtained from reference TRBV19 and TRBJ1-2, is as follows: DGGITQSPKYLFRKEGQNVTLSCEQNLNHDAMYWYRQDPGQGLRLIYYSQIVNDFQKGDIAEGYSVSREKKESFPLTVTSAQKNPTAFYLCASSGNTGTGVRNYGYTFGSGTRLTVV.

The V gene is TRBV6-1, the J gene TRBJ2-1; 12 bases are shared with TRBD2. The length of the CDR3 is 15 residues. After removal of 4 bases from V and 6 bases from J, the junction contained 4 bases not matched to a gene. Germline assignment: CDR1 MNHNS and CDR2 SASEGT. In DNA, the CDR3 is TGTGCCAGCAGTGGCGGGACTAGCGGGTTCAATGAGCAGTTCTTC. Its translation: CASSGGTSGFNEQFF.

This clone was observed a single time. V usage is TRBV4-1 and J usage is TRBJ1-5; D unclear. This CDR3 comprises 15 residues. Germline V CDR1 and CDR2: MGHRA, YSYEKL. The V gene lost 0 bases and the J gene lost 7 bases, with 13 bases spanning the gap. In nucleotides, the CDR3 is TGCGCCAGCAGCCAAGATGCCGATTGGAGACAGCCCCAGCATTTT. Translated, it gives CASSQDADWRQPQHF.

The chain links TRBV4-3 to TRBJ1-1; D may be TRBD1 (6 bases). V lost 0 bases, J lost 7 bases, and 9 bases lay in between. Germline values: CDR1 LGHNA, CDR2 YSLEER. This CDR3 comprises 13 residues. CDR3 region: CASSQDPDSEAFF. CDR3 nucleotides: TGCGCCAGCAGCCAAGATCCGGACAGTGAAGCTTTCTTT.

This chain links TRBV9 with TRBJ2-5, with 7 positions matching TRBD1. The germline gives CDR1 SGDLS, CDR2 YYNGEE. J lost 1 base, V lost 4 bases, and 4 bases had no gene match. This CDR3 spans 14 amino acids. CDR3 sequence reads: CASSPTGIQETQYF. The CDR3 nucleotides read TGTGCCAGCAGCCCGACAGGGATCCAAGAGACCCAGTACTTC. The complete variable domain, with remaining parts taken from reference TRBV9 and TRBJ2-5, reads DSGVTQTPKHLITATGQRVTLRCSPRSGDLSVYWYQQSLDQGLQFLIQYYNGEERAKGNILERFSAQQFPDLHSELNLSSLELGDSALYFCASSPTGIQETQYFGPGTRLLVL.

The chain has TRBV5-1 and TRBJ1-4; tentatively, D is TRBD1 (5 bases). Germline CDR1 is SGHRS and CDR2 is YFSETQ. Trimming removed 0 bases at V and 7 bases at J, with 16 bases between. CDR3 length: 16 residues. The CDR3 sequence: CASSLGGGAKVEKLFF. DNA of the CDR3: TGCGCCAGCAGCTTGGGTGGCGGGGCGAAGGTTGAAAAACTGTTTTTT.

V usage is TRBV2 and J usage is TRBJ2-4; D unclear. CDR3 length equals 15 residues. The V gene lost 6 bases and the J gene lost 7 bases, with 19 bases spanning the gap. The germline V gene has CDR1 SNHLY and CDR2 FYNNEI. In nucleotides, the CDR3 is TGTGCCAGCAGCGATTCGCGGTCACGTGGGAACATTCAGTACTTC. It yields the protein CASSDSRSRGNIQYF.

This clone was detected only once. The rearrangement links TRBV18 to TRBJ1-5, with 11 bases aligning to TRBD1. CDR1 is KGHSH, CDR2 LQKENI, per germline. This CDR3 region has 15 residues. J was trimmed by 7 bases and V by 6 bases; bases with no gene match: 8. The CDR3 coding sequence is TGTGCCAGCTCGTCCGGACAGGGGGCTCAGCAGCCCCAGCATTTT. This translates into CASSSGQGAQQPQHF. Full variable domain (missing parts from reference TRBV18 and TRBJ1-5): NAGVMQNPRHLVRRRGQEARLRCSPMKGHSHVYWYRQLPEEGLKFMVYLQKENIIDESGMPKERFSAEFPKEGPSILRIQQVVRGDSAAYFCASSSGQGAQQPQHFGDGTRLSIL.

This clone came up once. This chain links TRBV11-2 with TRBJ2-7; 11 positions agree with TRBD2. Germline CDR1 reads SGHAT; CDR2 reads FQNNGV. Trimming cost V 3 bases and J 3 bases; bases outside gene matches: 7. The CDR3 loop spans 16 amino acids. The CDR3 loop is CASSLAGTSGNYEQYF. The CDR3 nucleotides are TGTGCCAGCAGCTTGGCCGGGACTAGCGGAAACTACGAGCAGTACTTC.

J is TRBJ2-3 and V is TRBV30; D perhaps matches TRBD2 (6 bases). The CDR3 runs to 13 residues. Germline lookup yields CDR1 GTSNPN and CDR2 SVGIG (reference sequence). Between the trimmed V and J ends, which lost 1 base and 6 bases, there was a span of 11 bases. DNA of the CDR3: TGTGCCTGGAGTGGGCTAGGAGGGGATACGCAGTATTTT. Translating gives CAWSGLGGDTQYF. Complete variable domain (other parts from reference TRBV30 and TRBJ2-3): SQTIHQWPATLVQPVGSPLSLECTVEGTSNPNLYWYRQAAGRGLQLLFYSVGIGQISSEVPQNLSASRPQDRQFILSSKKLLLSDSGFYLCAWSGLGGDTQYFGPGTRLTVL.

This clone was counted once. CDR3 in DNA: TGTGCCAGCAGCCCTGGATTGCGGACAGGGGTTGGCGAGCAGTACTTC. Protein sequence: CASSPGLRTGVGEQYF. The chain joins TRBV5-5 to TRBJ2-7; 9 bases map to TRBD1. The germline CDR1 and CDR2 sequences are SGHKS and YYEKEE (reference sequence). The CDR3 covers 16 residues. The trim removed 4 bases at V and 6 bases at J, leaving 14 bases unmatched.

This chain links TRBV18 with TRBJ2-7; D is uncertain. CDR1 is KGHSH and CDR2 is LQKENI in the germline V gene. The CDR3 extends over 12 amino acids. V lost 2 bases and J lost 5, with 7 bases in between. The DNA of the CDR3 is TGTGCCAGCTCACCATCTCAGGACGAGCAGTACTTC. It codes for CASSPSQDEQYF.

The chain uses TRBV5-6 and TRBJ1-5, with TRBD1 matching 9 bases. CDR1 is SGHDT and CDR2 is YYEEEE in the germline V gene. This CDR3 contains 15 residues. With 5 bases clipped from V and 4 bases from J, the junction kept 7 bases outside the gene matches. The CDR3, as DNA: TGTGCCAGCAGTTTCCGGGACAGGGATAATCAGCCCCAGCATTTT. Translation: CASSFRDRDNQPQHF.

In regard to this clone: Other DNA sequences in the same sample also yield this CDR3. Here the CDR3 reads CASSLEGTQETQYF. CDR3 DNA sequence: TGCGCCAGCAGCTTGGAAGGGACCCAAGAGACCCAGTACTTC. J is TRBJ2-5 and V is TRBV5-1, with D perhaps being TRBD1 or TRBD2 (5 bases each). V was trimmed by 0 bases and J by 1 base, leaving 7 bases between them. CDR3 length: 14 residues. CDR1 and CDR2 (germline): SGHRS, YFSETQ.

With respect to this clone: The sample contains more than one DNA sequence encoding this CDR3. The CDR3 nucleotides are TGCGCCAGCAGCTTGGTCCCAGGTGCGAATCAGCCCCAGCATTTT. It is translated as CASSLVPGANQPQHF. J is TRBJ1-5 and V is TRBV5-1, with D unresolved. The CDR3 totals 15 residues. In germline, CDR1 is SGHRS, CDR2 YFSETQ. The ends were cut back, 0 bases at V and 4 bases at J, with 11 bases in the middle.

The CDR3 loop is CASTKKRGFFYEQYF. In DNA, the CDR3 is TGTGCCAGCACCAAAAAGCGGGGGTTCTTCTACGAGCAGTACTTC. The V gene is TRBV6-5, the J gene TRBJ2-7, with 8 bases that match TRBD2. CDR3 length equals 15 residues. CDR1 and CDR2 (germline): MNHEY, SVGAGI. Unmatched junction bases numbered 11, after V lost 7 bases and J lost 3 bases.

The V and J genes are TRBV19 and TRBJ1-5; 7 positions agree with TRBD1. Per the germline V gene, CDR1 is LNHDA and CDR2 is SQIVND (reference sequence). J gave up 6 bases and V 7 bases, and 6 bases lay outside the gene matches. CDR3 length equals 13 residues. DNA for the CDR3: TGTGCCAGTACCGGCAGGGGGTCTCAGCCCCAGCATTTT. Protein: CASTGRGSQPQHF.

This rearrangement joins TRBV7-2 to TRBJ1-1; D not resolved. The CDR3 runs 13 residues. The V gene's germline CDR1 is SGHTA and CDR2 FQGNSA. With 4 bases removed from V and 1 base from J, the gap between germline ends came to 7 bases. The DNA of the CDR3 is TGTGCCAGCAGCTCTACACGGAACACTGAAGCTTTCTTT. Translated, it gives CASSSTRNTEAFF.

The chain combines TRBV18 with TRBJ1-2; possible D gene TRBD1, 6 bases. Germline loops: CDR1 KGHSH, CDR2 LQKENI. This CDR3 contains 13 residues. V dropped 6 bases and J dropped 3 bases, with 11 bases sitting between them. CDR3 protein: CASSRSGDYGYTF. The DNA of the CDR3 is TGTGCCAGCTCGCGATCAGGGGACTATGGCTACACCTTC.

This chain uses TRBV18 with TRBJ2-7; 7 bases fit TRBD2. The V segment lost 3 bases and the J segment 3 bases; nucleotides outside the gene matches: 5. Germline CDR1 KGHSH, CDR2 LQKENI. The CDR3 has 14 amino acids. CDR3 protein: CASSPMGGNYEQYF. For the CDR3, the DNA is TGTGCCAGCTCACCGATGGGAGGGAACTACGAGCAGTACTTC.

This chain links TRBV7-9 with TRBJ2-6, with D possibly TRBD2 on 6 matching bases. The length of the CDR3 is 15 residues. V was clipped by 3 bases and J by 1 base, with 7 bases between them. CDR1 and CDR2 (germline): SEHNR, FQNEAQ (reference sequence). The CDR3 spells CASSFSGSGANVLTF. In DNA, the CDR3 is TGTGCCAGCAGCTTTAGCGGATCTGGGGCCAACGTCCTGACTTTC.

In its sample, this clone was seen once. CDR3 DNA: TGCGCCAGCAGCTTGGATAACGATTATGGCTACACCTTC. Its protein product is CASSLDNDYGYTF. This sequence joins TRBV5-1 and TRBJ1-2; the D is unclear. This CDR3 is built from 13 residues. Germline assignment: CDR1 SGHRS and CDR2 YFSETQ. Deletions cut 0 bases from V and 5 bases from J, with 8 bases between. Complete variable domain (other parts from reference TRBV5-1 and TRBJ1-2): KAGVTQTPRYLIKTRGQQVTLSCSPISGHRSVSWYQQTPGQGLQFLFEYFSETQRNKGNFPGRFSGRQFSNSRSEMNVSTLELGDSALYLCASSLDNDYGYTFGSGTRLTVV.

The chain employs TRBV5-4 and TRBJ2-7; D may match TRBD1 or TRBD2 (5 bases each). Germline V gene lookup returns CDR1 SGHNT and CDR2 YYREEE (reference sequence). The V gene lost 4 bases and the J gene lost 12 bases, with 17 bases spanning the gap. The CDR3 is 12 residues long. In DNA form, the CDR3 reads TGTGCCAGCAGCCGGGGCCCCGGGGATTGGTACTTC. This gives the protein CASSRGPGDWYF.

The chain uses TRBV6-4 and TRBJ1-4, with 7 bases identical to TRBD1. This CDR3 is built from 14 residues. Germline V gene sequence: CDR1 MRHNA, CDR2 SNTAGT. V was clipped by 10 bases and J by 0 bases; unmatched bases: 5. The CDR3 DNA reads TGTGCCACCTACGGGACAGCAACTAATGAAAAACTGTTTTTT. Encoded protein: CATYGTATNEKLFF.

The CDR3 sequence is CASSSQGAGGELFF. DNA of the CDR3: TGTGCCAGCAGTTCCCAGGGGGCGGGCGGGGAGCTGTTTTTT. The V and J genes are TRBV6-1 and TRBJ2-2; TRBD1 aligns across 8 bases. Looked up from germline, CDR1 is MNHNS and CDR2 is SASEGT. The junction had 6 bases not matched to a gene; V was cut back by 5 bases and J by 7 bases. The CDR3 length is 14 residues.

Concerning this clone itself: Other DNA sequences within the sample encode an identical CDR3. The gene calls are TRBV29-1 and TRBJ2-5; TRBD2 matches at 7 bases. V lost 6 bases and J lost 3; bases outside the gene matches: 1. The CDR3 has 11 residues. Germline CDR1 reads SQVTM; CDR2 reads ANQGSEA. CDR3 sequence: CSVGGEETQYF. The CDR3 nucleotides read TGCAGCGTGGGAGGGGAAGAGACCCAGTACTTC.